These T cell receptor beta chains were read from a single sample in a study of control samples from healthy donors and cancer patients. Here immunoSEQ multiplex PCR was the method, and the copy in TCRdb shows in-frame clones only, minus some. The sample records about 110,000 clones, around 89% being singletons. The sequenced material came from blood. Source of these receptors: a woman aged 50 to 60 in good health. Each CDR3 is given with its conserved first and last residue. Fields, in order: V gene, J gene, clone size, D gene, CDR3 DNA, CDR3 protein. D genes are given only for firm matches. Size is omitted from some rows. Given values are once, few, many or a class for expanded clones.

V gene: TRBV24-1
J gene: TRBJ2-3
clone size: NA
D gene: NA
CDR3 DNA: TGTGCCACCAGTGGGGGAGATACGCAGTATTTT
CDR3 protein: CATSGGDTQYF

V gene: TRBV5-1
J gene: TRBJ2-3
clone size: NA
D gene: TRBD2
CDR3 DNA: TGCGCCAGCAGCTTGAGACTAGCGGGATTCACAGATACGCAGTATTTT
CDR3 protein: CASSLRLAGFTDTQYF

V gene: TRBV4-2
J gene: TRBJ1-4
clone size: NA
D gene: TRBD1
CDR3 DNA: TGTGCCAGCAGCCAAGACCACCTTAGGACAGGGAATGAAAAACTGTTTTTT
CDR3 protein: CASSQDHLRTGNEKLFF

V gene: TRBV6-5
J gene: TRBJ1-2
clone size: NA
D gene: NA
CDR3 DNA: TGTGCCAGCAGTTATCGGAGAGGGGATGGCTACACCTTC
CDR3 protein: CASSYRRGDGYTF

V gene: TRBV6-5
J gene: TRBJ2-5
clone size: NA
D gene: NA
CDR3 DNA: TGTGCCAGCAGTTACGGGCAGACAGAGACCCAGTACTTC
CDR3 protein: CASSYGQTETQYF

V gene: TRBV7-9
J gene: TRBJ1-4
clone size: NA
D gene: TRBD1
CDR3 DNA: TGTGCCAGCAGAAGCGGGACAGGGAATGAAAAACTGTTTTTT
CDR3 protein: CASRSGTGNEKLFF

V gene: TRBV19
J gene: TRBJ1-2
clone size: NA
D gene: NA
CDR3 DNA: TGTGCCAGTAGTATAGTTGGATTGGGAGGACGGCCTCGTGAGGGCTACACCTTC
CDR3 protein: CASSIVGLGGRPREGYTF

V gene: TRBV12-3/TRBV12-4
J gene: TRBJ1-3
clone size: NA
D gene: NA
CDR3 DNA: TGTGCCAGCAGGCCGGGTGGAAACACCATATATTTT
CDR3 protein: CASRPGGNTIYF

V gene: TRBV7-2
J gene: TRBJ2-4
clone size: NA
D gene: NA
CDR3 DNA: TGTGCCAGCAGCTTTGAGGGGGGCCGGACTCCCATTCAGTACTTC
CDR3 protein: CASSFEGGRTPIQYF

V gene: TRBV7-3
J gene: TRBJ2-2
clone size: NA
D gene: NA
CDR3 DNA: TGTGCCAGCAGCTTAACGGCCGGGGAGCTGTTTTTT
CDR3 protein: CASSLTAGELFF

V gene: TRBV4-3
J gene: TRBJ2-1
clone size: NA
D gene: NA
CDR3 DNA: TGCGCCAGCAGCCAAGCCCTGGCAGGGGCAAATGAGCAGTTCTTC
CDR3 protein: CASSQALAGANEQFF

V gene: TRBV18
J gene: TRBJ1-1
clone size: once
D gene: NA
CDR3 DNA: TGTGCCAGCTCACCATCGGGTCGTGAAGCTTTCTTT
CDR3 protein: CASSPSGREAFF

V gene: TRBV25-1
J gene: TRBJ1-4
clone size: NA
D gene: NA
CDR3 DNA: TGTGCCAGCAGTGAACGGCCCAGCAGGGGTGGGAATGAAAAACTGTTTTTT
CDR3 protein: CASSERPSRGGNEKLFF

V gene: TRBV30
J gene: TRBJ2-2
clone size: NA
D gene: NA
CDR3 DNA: TGTGCCTGGAAGGGGGTAACGAACACCGGGGAGCTGTTTTTT
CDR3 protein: CAWKGVTNTGELFF

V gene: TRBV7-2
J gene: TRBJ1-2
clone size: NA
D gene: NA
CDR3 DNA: TGTGCCAGCAGCTTAGAATATGGCTACACCTTC
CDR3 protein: CASSLEYGYTF

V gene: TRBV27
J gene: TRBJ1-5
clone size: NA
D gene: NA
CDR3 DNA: TGTGCCAGCGGCCCCAGGGACTCGGGTAGCAATCAGCCCCAGCATTTT
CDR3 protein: CASGPRDSGSNQPQHF

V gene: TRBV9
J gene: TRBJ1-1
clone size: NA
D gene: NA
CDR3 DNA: TGTGCCAGCAGCTCACGGGGGGCAGGAACTGAAGCTTTCTTT
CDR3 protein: CASSSRGAGTEAFF

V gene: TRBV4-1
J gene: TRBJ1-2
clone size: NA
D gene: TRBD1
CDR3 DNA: TGCGCCAGCAGCCAAGATACAGGGGGAGGTGGTGGCTACACCTTC
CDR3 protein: CASSQDTGGGGGYTF

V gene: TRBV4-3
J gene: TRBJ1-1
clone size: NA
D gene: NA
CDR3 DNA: TGCGCCAGCAGCCAAGCCCTCCGGGACGCTGAAGCTTTCTTT
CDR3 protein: CASSQALRDAEAFF

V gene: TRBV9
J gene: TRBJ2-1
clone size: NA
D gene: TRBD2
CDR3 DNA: TGTGCCAGCAGCGTAGCGGGGACTAGCGGGTTTAATGAGCAGTTCTTC
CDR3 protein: CASSVAGTSGFNEQFF

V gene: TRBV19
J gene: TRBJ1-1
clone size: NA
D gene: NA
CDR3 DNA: TGTGCCAGTAGTGGGCAGGGGTGGTACCGGAACACTGAAGCTTTCTTT
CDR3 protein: CASSGQGWYRNTEAFF

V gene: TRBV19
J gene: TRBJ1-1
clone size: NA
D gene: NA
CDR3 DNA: TGTGCCAGTAGTGGAGCCCCGTGGGTTGAGAACACTGAAGCTTTCTTT
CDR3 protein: CASSGAPWVENTEAFF

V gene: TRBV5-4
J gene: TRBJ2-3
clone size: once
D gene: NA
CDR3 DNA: TGTGCCAGCAGCTTTTCGGGAGCCCGCACAGATACGCAGTATTTT
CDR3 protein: CASSFSGARTDTQYF

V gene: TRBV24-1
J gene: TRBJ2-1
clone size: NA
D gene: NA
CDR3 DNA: TGTGCCACCAGTGATTTGCGAAGTGACGGCTACAATGAGCAGTTCTTC
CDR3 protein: CATSDLRSDGYNEQFF

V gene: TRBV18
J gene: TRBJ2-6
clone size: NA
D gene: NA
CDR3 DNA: TGTGCCAGCTCACCTCTAGCTGGGGCCAACGTCCTGACTTTC
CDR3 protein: CASSPLAGANVLTF

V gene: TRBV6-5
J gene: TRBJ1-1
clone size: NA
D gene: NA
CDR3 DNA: TGTGCCAGCGGACTCAGGGGGAACACTGAAGCTTTCTTT
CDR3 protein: CASGLRGNTEAFF

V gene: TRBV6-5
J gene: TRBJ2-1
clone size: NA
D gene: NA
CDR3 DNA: TGTGCCAGCAGTTACAACGCAGGACTGTATGAGCAGTTCTTC
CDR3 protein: CASSYNAGLYEQFF